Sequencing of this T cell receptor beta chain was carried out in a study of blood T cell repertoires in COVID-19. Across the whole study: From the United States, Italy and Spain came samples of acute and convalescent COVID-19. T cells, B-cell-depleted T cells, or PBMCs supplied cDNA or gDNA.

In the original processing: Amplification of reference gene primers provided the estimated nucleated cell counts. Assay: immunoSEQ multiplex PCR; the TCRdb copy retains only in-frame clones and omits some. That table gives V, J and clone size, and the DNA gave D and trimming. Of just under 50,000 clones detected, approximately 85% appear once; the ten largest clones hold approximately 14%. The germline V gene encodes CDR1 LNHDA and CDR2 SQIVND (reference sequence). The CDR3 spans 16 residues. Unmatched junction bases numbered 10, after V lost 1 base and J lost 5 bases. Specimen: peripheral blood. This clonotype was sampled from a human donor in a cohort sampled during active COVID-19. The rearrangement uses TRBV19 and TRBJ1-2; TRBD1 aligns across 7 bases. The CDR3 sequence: CASSIGMRGQRYGYTF. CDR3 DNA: TGTGCCAGTAGTATAGGCATGCGGGGACAGAGGTATGGCTACACCTTC.